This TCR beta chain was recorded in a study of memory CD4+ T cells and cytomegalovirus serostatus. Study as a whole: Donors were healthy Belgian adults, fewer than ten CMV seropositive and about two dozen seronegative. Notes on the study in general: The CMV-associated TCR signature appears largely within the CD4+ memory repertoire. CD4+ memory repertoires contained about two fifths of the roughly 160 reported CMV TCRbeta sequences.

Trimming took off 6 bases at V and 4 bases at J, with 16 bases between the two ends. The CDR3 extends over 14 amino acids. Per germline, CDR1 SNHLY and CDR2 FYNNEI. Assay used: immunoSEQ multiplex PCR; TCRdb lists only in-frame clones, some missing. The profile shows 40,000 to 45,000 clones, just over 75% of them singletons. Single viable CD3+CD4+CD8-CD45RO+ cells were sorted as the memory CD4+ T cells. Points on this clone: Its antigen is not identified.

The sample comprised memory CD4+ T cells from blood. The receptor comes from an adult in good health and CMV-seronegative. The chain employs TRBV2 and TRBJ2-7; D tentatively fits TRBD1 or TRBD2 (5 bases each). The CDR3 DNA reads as TGTGCCAGCAGCCCCGGTGGGGGAGCGTACGAGCAGTACTTC. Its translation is CASSPGGGAYEQYF.